Here is one TCR beta chain with its context. Its antigen is not identified. The record originates from a study of human T cells and chemical hapten exposure. Time point here: patch test 1, 2 weeks after DPC sensitization. Treatment defined: therapeutic diphenylcyclopropenone sensitization with weekly scalp DPC. It was from unfractionated whole blood that total RNA was extracted. Alopecia patients deemed DPC-suitable, aged 18 to 70, excluding pregnancy. Findings of the study overall: The number of TCRs over 1 in 1000 frequency stayed unchanged after DPC. Controls had significantly fewer large CDR3 similarity clusters than were formed by expanded TCRs.

V shed 5 bases and J shed 9 bases, with 14 bases lying between them. The CDR3 is 13 residues long. Germline loops: CDR1 SGHAT, CDR2 FQNNGV. TCRdb itself ran the RACE reads through MiXCR, one entry per CDR3 protein. The data hold some 52,000 distinct CDR3 sequences, with 11% observed a single time. The sequences come from whole blood, collected in connection with sensitization to the hapten diphenylcyclopropenone (DPC). The rearrangement links TRBV11-2 to TRBJ2-1; TRBD2 might be the D (5 bases). The sequence came from a woman aged 35 to 49 with alopecia areata. Some clones in this sample may be carry-over from other donors' samples. CDR3 coding DNA: TGTGCCAGCAGCCAACCCACTAGGAGTGAGCAGTTCTTC. This gives the protein CASSQPTRSEQFF. The whole variable domain, remainder taken from reference TRBV11-2 and TRBJ2-1, is EAGVAQSPRYKIIEKRQSVAFWCNPISGHATLYWYQQILGQGPKLLIQFQNNGVVDDSQLPKDRFSAERLKGVDSTLKIQPAKLEDSAVYLCASSQPTRSEQFFGPGTRLTVL.